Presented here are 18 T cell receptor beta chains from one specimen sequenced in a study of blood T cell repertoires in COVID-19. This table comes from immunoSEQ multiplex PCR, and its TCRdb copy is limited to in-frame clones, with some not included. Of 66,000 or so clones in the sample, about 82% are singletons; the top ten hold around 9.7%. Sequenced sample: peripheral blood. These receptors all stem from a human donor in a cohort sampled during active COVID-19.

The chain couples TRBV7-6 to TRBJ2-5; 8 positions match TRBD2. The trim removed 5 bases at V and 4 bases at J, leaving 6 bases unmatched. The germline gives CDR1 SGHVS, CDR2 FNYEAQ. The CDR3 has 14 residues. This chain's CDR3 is CASSPAGGRETQYF. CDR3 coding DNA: TGTGCCAGCAGCCCCGCGGGAGGTCGAGAGACCCAGTACTTC.

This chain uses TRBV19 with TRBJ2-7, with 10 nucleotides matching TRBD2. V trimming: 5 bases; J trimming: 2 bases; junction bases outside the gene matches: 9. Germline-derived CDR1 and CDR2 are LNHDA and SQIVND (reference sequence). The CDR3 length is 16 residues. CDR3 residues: CASSPQGLAVPYEQYF. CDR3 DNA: TGTGCCAGTAGTCCCCAAGGACTAGCGGTACCCTACGAGCAGTACTTC.

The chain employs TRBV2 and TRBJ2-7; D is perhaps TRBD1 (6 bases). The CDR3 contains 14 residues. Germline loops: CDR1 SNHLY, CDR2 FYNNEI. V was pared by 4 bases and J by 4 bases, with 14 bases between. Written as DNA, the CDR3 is TGTGCCAGCAGTGGGGGGCCTGCCACTTACGAGCAGTACTTC. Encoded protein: CASSGGPATYEQYF.

CDR3 sequence: CASSLGDRGRETQYF. The CDR3 coding sequence is TGCGCCAGCAGCTTGGGCGACAGGGGGCGAGAGACCCAGTACTTC. This sequence joins TRBV5-1 and TRBJ2-5; 10 positions match TRBD1. This CDR3 is built from 15 residues. In germline, CDR1 is SGHRS, CDR2 YFSETQ. Trimming at V came to 0 bases and at J to 4 bases, leaving 3 bases not matched to a gene.

The CDR3: CASSLEGMNTEAFF. The CDR3 region has the DNA TGTGCCAGCAGCTTAGAGGGGATGAACACTGAAGCTTTCTTT. The chain combines TRBV7-9 with TRBJ1-1, with a possible D match to TRBD1 (5 bases). This CDR3 contains 14 residues. The germline V gene encodes CDR1 SEHNR and CDR2 FQNEAQ (reference sequence). V was trimmed by 1 base and J by 0 bases, leaving 6 bases between them.

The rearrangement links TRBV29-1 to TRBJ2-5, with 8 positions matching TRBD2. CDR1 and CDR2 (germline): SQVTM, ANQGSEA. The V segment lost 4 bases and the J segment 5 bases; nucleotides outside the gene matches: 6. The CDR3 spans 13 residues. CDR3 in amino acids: CSVAGTRRETQYF. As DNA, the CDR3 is TGCAGCGTTGCCGGGACTAGAAGGGAGACCCAGTACTTC.

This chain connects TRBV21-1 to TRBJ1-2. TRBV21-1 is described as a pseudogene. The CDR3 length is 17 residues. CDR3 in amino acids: CASSKARRTRGRGGYTF. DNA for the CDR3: TGTGCCAGCAGCAAAGCGCGAAGGACCCGGGGGAGAGGAGGCTACACCTTC.

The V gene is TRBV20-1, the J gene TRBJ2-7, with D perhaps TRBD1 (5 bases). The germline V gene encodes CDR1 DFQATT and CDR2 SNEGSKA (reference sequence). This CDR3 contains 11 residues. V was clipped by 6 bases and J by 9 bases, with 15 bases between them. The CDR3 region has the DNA TGCAGTGCCCCACGAGGCGACAGGCAGTACTTC. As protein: CSAPRGDRQYF.

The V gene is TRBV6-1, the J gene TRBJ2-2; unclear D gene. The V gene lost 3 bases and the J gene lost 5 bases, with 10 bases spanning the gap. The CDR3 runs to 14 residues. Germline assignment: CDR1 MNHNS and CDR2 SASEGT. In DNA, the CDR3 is TGTGCCAGCAGTGATTCTATTTGGACCGGGGAGCTGTTTTTT. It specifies CASSDSIWTGELFF.

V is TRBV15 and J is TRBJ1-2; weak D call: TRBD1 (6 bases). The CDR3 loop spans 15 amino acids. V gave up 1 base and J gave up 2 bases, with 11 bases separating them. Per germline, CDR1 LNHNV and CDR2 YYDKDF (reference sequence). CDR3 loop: CATSRVSGANYGYTF. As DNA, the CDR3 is TGTGCCACCAGCAGAGTCTCAGGGGCCAACTATGGCTACACCTTC.

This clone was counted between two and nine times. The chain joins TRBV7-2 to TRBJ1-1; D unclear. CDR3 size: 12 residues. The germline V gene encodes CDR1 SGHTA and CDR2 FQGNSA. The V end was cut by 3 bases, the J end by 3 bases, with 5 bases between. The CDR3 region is CASSFPDTEAFF. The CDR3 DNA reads TGTGCCAGCAGCTTCCCGGACACTGAAGCTTTCTTT.

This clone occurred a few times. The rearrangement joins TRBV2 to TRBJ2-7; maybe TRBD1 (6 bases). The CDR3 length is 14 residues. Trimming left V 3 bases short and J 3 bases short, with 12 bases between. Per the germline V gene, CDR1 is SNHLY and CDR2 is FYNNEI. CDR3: CASSDSGEFYEQYF. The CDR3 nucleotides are TGTGCCAGCAGTGATTCAGGGGAGTTCTACGAGCAGTACTTC.

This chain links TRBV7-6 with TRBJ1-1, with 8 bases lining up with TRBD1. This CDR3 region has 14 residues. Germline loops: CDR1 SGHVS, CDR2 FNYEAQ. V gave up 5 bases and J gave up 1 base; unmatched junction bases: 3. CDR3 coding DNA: TGTGCCAGCAGCCGACAGGGGCAGAACACTGAAGCTTTCTTT. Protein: CASSRQGQNTEAFF. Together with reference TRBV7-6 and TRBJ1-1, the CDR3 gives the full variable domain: GAGVSQSPRYKVTKRGQDVALRCDPISGHVSLYWYRQALGQGPEFLTYFNYEAQQDKSGLPNDRFSAERPEGSISTLTIQRTEQRDSAMYRCASSRQGQNTEAFFGQGTRLTVV.

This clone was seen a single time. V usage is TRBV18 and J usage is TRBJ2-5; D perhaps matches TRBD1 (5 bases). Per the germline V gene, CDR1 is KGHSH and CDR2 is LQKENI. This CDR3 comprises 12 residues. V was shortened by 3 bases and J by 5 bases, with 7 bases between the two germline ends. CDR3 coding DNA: TGTGCCAGCTCACCGGGGCAGGAGACCCAGTACTTC. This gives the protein CASSPGQETQYF.

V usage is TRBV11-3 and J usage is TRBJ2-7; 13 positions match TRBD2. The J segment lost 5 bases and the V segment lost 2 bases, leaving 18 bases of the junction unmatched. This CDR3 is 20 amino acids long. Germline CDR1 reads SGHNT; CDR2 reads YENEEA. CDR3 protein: CASSLRSWTSGSIDRDEQYF. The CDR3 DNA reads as TGTGCCAGCAGCTTAAGATCCTGGACTAGCGGGAGTATCGACCGGGACGAGCAGTACTTC.

The CDR3, as DNA: TGTGCCAGCAGCTCCACAGGGACTAGCGGGAGCGGAACAGATACGCAGTATTTT. As protein: CASSSTGTSGSGTDTQYF. The genes are TRBV5-6 and TRBJ2-3; 14 nucleotides match TRBD2. J was trimmed by 3 bases and V by 3 bases; bases with no gene match: 9. Germline values: CDR1 SGHDT, CDR2 YYEEEE. The CDR3 has 18 residues.

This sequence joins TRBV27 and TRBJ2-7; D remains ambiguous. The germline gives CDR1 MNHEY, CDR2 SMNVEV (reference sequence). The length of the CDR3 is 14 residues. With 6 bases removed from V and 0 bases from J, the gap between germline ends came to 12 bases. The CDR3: CASSLTPRSYEQYF. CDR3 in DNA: TGTGCCAGCAGCCTGACACCCCGCTCCTACGAGCAGTACTTC.

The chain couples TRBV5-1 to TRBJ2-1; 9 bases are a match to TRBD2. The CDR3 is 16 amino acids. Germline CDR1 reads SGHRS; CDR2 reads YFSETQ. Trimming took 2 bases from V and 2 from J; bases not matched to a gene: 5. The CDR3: CASSFDLAGPYNEQFF. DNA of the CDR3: TGCGCCAGCAGCTTCGATCTAGCGGGACCCTACAATGAGCAGTTCTTC.